This TCR beta chain was obtained from a study of T cell repertoires in cytomegalovirus infection. TCRdb reprocessed the reads with MiXCR, giving one entry per CDR3 protein. The sample shows just over 300,000 distinct CDR3 sequences, roughly a sixth of them seen only once. This clonotype came up a few times. The CDR3 covers 14 residues. Per germline, CDR1 LNHDA and CDR2 SQIVND (reference sequence). V was clipped by 3 bases and J by 0 bases, with 8 bases between them. V and J are TRBV19 and TRBJ1-1; no definite D call. Sequencing was performed on PBMCs. The receptor comes from a human donor in good health (CMV status not recorded). Some clones in this sample may be carry-over from other donors' samples. CDR3 protein: CASSITLMNTEAFF. CDR3 nucleotide sequence: TGTGCCAGTAGTATTACCTTGATGAACACTGAAGCTTTCTTT.